These 17 T cell receptor beta chains were all obtained from the same sample, sequenced in a study of Ad26.COV2.S vaccination and SARS-CoV-2 variants. Treatment indicated: approximately 18 received Ad26.COV2.S at low or high dose, single or two shots; about five received placebo; per-sample allocation not given. After the first vaccine or placebo injection, samples were drawn on day 63. Sequenced by immunoSEQ multiplex PCR; TCRdb stores in-frame clones only, minus some. The data show approximately 350,000 clones, with around 86% seen just once and more than 3% held by the top ten. Sequencing was performed on peripheral blood, taken in a trial of Ad26.COV2.S vaccine versus placebo. The receptors come from a person between 18 and 65 years old who received the Ad26.COV2.S COVID-19 vaccine or a placebo.

CDR3 in amino acids: CASSRSGNEKLFF. DNA for the CDR3: TGCGCCAGCAGCCGTTCGGGTAATGAAAAACTGTTTTTT. The chain employs TRBV5-1 and TRBJ1-4, with D unclear. Trimming shortened V by 4 bases and J by 4 bases, and 8 bases separated the two germline ends. The germline CDR1 and CDR2 sequences are SGHRS and YFSETQ. This CDR3 comprises 13 residues.

This clone came up once. The gene calls are TRBV19 and TRBJ2-2; 7 bases map to TRBD1. Looked up from germline, CDR1 is LNHDA and CDR2 is SQIVND (reference sequence). The length of the CDR3 is 15 residues. V shed 4 bases and J 0 bases; nucleotides not matched to a gene: 2. CDR3 in amino acids: CASSRTGPNTGELFF. The CDR3 DNA is TGTGCCAGTAGTAGGACAGGCCCGAACACCGGGGAGCTGTTTTTT.

V gene TRBV24-1 combines with J gene TRBJ2-3, with unresolved D. Trimming removed 6 bases at V and 5 bases at J, with 5 bases between. The V gene's germline CDR1 is KGHDR and CDR2 SFDVKD. The CDR3 totals 11 residues. This CDR3 reads CATSNGDTQYF. CDR3 nucleotides: TGTGCCACCAGTAACGGAGATACGCAGTATTTT.

The CDR3, as DNA: TGTGCCAGCAGTGTCCGGTGGGGCTGGGTTGAAAAACTGTTTTTT. This sequence encodes CASSVRWGWVEKLFF. The chain employs TRBV25-1 and TRBJ1-4; D is possibly TRBD1 (5 bases). This CDR3 has 15 amino acids. V lost 4 bases and J 7 bases, leaving 16 bases between the germline ends. Germline CDR1 MGHDK, CDR2 SYGVNS.

V is TRBV7-9 and J is TRBJ2-3; the D is unclear. This CDR3 has 12 residues. Trimming removed 5 bases at V and 6 bases at J, with 9 bases between. The germline CDR1 and CDR2 sequences are SEHNR and FQNEAQ (reference sequence). CDR3 in amino acids: CASSPDWDTQYF. The CDR3 nucleotides are TGTGCCAGCAGCCCTGATTGGGATACGCAGTATTTT.

The chain combines TRBV18 with TRBJ2-1; either TRBD1 or TRBD2 may supply D (6 bases each). Germline loops: CDR1 KGHSH, CDR2 LQKENI. The V and J ends lost 1 base and 7 bases respectively, with 11 bases between them. The CDR3 totals 14 residues. In nucleotides, the CDR3 is TGTGCCAGCTCACCACTGCTAGGGGGGAATGAGCAGTTCTTC. Protein product: CASSPLLGGNEQFF.

The chain links TRBV15 to TRBJ2-1; D not resolved. With 3 bases removed from V and 9 bases from J, the gap between germline ends came to 15 bases. This CDR3 is built from 14 residues. The germline V gene has CDR1 LNHNV and CDR2 YYDKDF (reference sequence). CDR3 sequence: CATSSARKTSEQFF. The CDR3 DNA reads TGTGCCACCAGCAGCGCCCGAAAGACAAGTGAGCAGTTCTTC.

The V and J genes are TRBV24-1 and TRBJ2-1, with D perhaps matching TRBD1 (6 bases). This CDR3 contains 17 residues. Between the trimmed V and J ends, which lost 1 base and 6 bases, there was a span of 18 bases. CDR1 and CDR2 from the germline V gene are KGHDR and SFDVKD. Here the CDR3 DNA reads TGTGCCACCAGTGATTTAGTCCCAGGGGCCCAATTCAATGAGCAGTTCTTC. Amino acid sequence: CATSDLVPGAQFNEQFF.

Concerning this clone itself: This sample also contains other DNA sequences that code for the same CDR3. The rearrangement uses TRBV18 and TRBJ1-1; no reliable D call. The CDR3 is 13 residues long. The germline V and J ends were trimmed by 1 base and 0 bases, with 3 bases remaining between them. CDR1 KGHSH and CDR2 LQKENI come from the germline V gene. CDR3 sequence (DNA): TGTGCCAGCTCACCACGGGTGAACACTGAAGCTTTCTTT. Translating gives CASSPRVNTEAFF.

This clone has just one count. The chain couples TRBV19 to TRBJ1-4; 8 bases are shared with TRBD1. The ends lost 6 bases at V and 2 bases at J; junction bases unmatched: 5. The germline V gene encodes CDR1 LNHDA and CDR2 SQIVND (reference sequence). The CDR3 has 15 residues. In DNA form, the CDR3 reads TGTGCCAGTAGAACCAGGGGGCTTACTAATGAAAAACTGTTTTTT. It translates to CASRTRGLTNEKLFF.

V is TRBV29-1 and J is TRBJ2-1; D possibly uses TRBD1 or TRBD2 (5 bases each). Trimming removed 7 bases from V and 2 bases from J, with 21 bases in between. The CDR3 has 16 residues. The germline CDR1 and CDR2 sequences are SQVTM and ANQGSEA. CDR3 sequence: CSALGEWSGTYNEQFF. In nucleotides, the CDR3 is TGCAGCGCCCTGGGGGAGTGGTCGGGAACCTACAATGAGCAGTTCTTC.

This clone has only one observation. This chain links TRBV27 with TRBJ1-5; D not certain. Trimming pared 3 bases from V and 0 bases from J, leaving 9 bases between. CDR3 size: 15 residues. The germline V gene encodes CDR1 MNHEY and CDR2 SMNVEV (reference sequence). The CDR3 sequence is CASSFSAGSNQPQHF. The CDR3 nucleotides read TGTGCCAGCAGTTTCTCTGCGGGTAGCAATCAGCCCCAGCATTTT.

This clone was picked up a small number of times. This chain uses TRBV6-2 or TRBV6-3 with TRBJ2-1; a possible D gene is TRBD2 (5 bases). Germline CDR1 and CDR2: MNHEY and SVGEGT. This CDR3 spans 16 amino acids. V lost 0 bases and J lost 2, with 11 bases in between. The CDR3 sequence is CASSYSKRDTYNEQFF. For the CDR3, the DNA is TGTGCCAGCAGTTACTCGAAGAGGGATACCTACAATGAGCAGTTCTTC.

CDR3 sequence: CAWSLSGASSYEQYF. CDR3 in DNA: TGTGCCTGGAGTCTTAGCGGGGCTAGCTCCTACGAGCAGTACTTC. This rearrangement joins TRBV30 to TRBJ2-7, with 8 nucleotides matching TRBD2. Per the germline V gene, CDR1 is GTSNPN and CDR2 is SVGIG (reference sequence). CDR3 length: 15 amino acids. J was trimmed by 0 bases and V by 2 bases; bases with no gene match: 6.

The chain couples TRBV11-2 to TRBJ1-2; the D gene is possibly TRBD1 (5 bases). The CDR3 extends over 13 amino acids. The germline CDR1 and CDR2 sequences are SGHAT and FQNNGV. Trimming shortened V by 7 bases and J by 1 base, and 10 bases separated the two germline ends. In DNA, the CDR3 is TGTGCCAGCAACAAAGGGGTTAACTATGGCTACACCTTC. Protein sequence: CASNKGVNYGYTF. Filled out from reference TRBV11-2 and TRBJ1-2, the complete variable domain reads EAGVAQSPRYKIIEKRQSVAFWCNPISGHATLYWYQQILGQGPKLLIQFQNNGVVDDSQLPKDRFSAERLKGVDSTLKIQPAKLEDSAVYLCASNKGVNYGYTFGSGTRLTVV.

Only one count was recorded for this clone. The V call is TRBV2, the J call TRBJ2-1; 10 nucleotides line up with TRBD1. V dropped 6 bases and J dropped 4; count of bases not matched to a gene: 3. CDR1 is SNHLY and CDR2 is FYNNEI in the germline V gene. This CDR3 region has 14 residues. The CDR3 is CASSPGQGYNEQFF. The CDR3 nucleotides are TGTGCCAGCAGCCCGGGACAGGGGTACAATGAGCAGTTCTTC.

The V call is TRBV6-5, the J call TRBJ2-5; no firm D call. This CDR3 is 12 amino acids long. CDR1 MNHEY and CDR2 SVGAGI come from the germline V gene. The ends were cut back, 4 bases at V and 2 bases at J, with 5 bases in the middle. The CDR3 sequence: CASSSIQETQYF. The CDR3, as DNA: TGTGCCAGCAGTTCCATTCAAGAGACCCAGTACTTC.